Listed here are 25 T cell receptor beta chains from one sample, sequenced in a study of T cells in Graves' hyperthyroidism and ophthalmopathy. The CDR3 regions of TCR beta were amplified from RNA transcripts. Carried out on the TCR CDR3, a first-round RT-PCR used the HTBI primer set. TCRdb re-derived calls from the multiplex PCR reads in MiXCR, one entry per CDR3 protein. Of 350,000 to 450,000 distinct CDR3 sequences listed, over 11% are singletons. Input material: blood. These receptor sequences come from a man aged 45-60 years with Graves' ophthalmopathy.

This clonotype occurred many times. CDR3 sequence reads: CASRSRDTSYEQYF. The CDR3 nucleotides read TGTGCCAGCAGGTCGCGGGACACATCCTACGAGCAGTACTTC. The chain combines TRBV12-3 or TRBV12-4 with TRBJ2-7; perhaps D is TRBD1 or TRBD2 (6 bases each). Trimming stripped 6 bases from V and 1 base from J, with 13 bases between. The CDR3 is made up of 14 amino acids.

This clonotype occurred a few times. CDR3 protein: CASSPERDGLNTQYF. The CDR3 DNA is TGTGCCAGCTCACCTGAGCGGGATGGTCTGAATACCCAGTACTTC. The chain is built from TRBV18 and TRBJ2-5, with 7 bases lining up with TRBD2. The trim removed 3 bases at V and 8 bases at J, leaving 12 bases unmatched. This CDR3 region has 15 residues. Germline V gives CDR1 KGHSH, CDR2 LQKENI.

This chain uses TRBV11-2 with TRBJ2-1; 9 nucleotides line up with TRBD2. This CDR3 has 18 amino acids. V shed 4 bases, J shed 6 bases, and the junction held 16 bases outside the gene matches. CDR1 and CDR2 (germline): SGHAT, FQNNGV. The CDR3 spells CASSSSLAGTSLVNEQFF. In DNA, the CDR3 is TGTGCCAGCAGCTCTTCGCTTGCCGGGACTAGCCTAGTCAATGAGCAGTTCTTC.

This clonotype occurred a few times. J is TRBJ2-1 and V is TRBV20-1; possibly TRBD2 for D (6 bases). This CDR3 contains 15 residues. From germline, CDR1 is DFQATT and CDR2 SNEGSKA (reference sequence). The germline V and J ends were trimmed by 4 bases and 0 bases, with 13 bases remaining between them. The CDR3: CSAKKVGSSYNEQFF. The CDR3 DNA follows: TGCAGTGCTAAAAAAGTCGGGAGCTCCTACAATGAGCAGTTCTTC.

This clonotype was picked up many times. The gene calls are TRBV20-1 and TRBJ1-5, with 7 bases fitting TRBD1. This CDR3 spans 16 amino acids. V trimming: 0 bases; J trimming: 6 bases; junction bases outside the gene matches: 11. The V gene's germline CDR1 is DFQATT and CDR2 SNEGSKA (reference sequence). The CDR3 sequence is CSARDQVWQGGQPQHF. Here the CDR3 DNA reads TGCAGTGCTAGAGATCAAGTCTGGCAGGGGGGTCAGCCCCAGCATTTT.

This clonotype was seen repeatedly, ten times or more. The chain has TRBV15 and TRBJ2-1; D remains ambiguous. The CDR3 has 15 residues. The V end lost 5 bases, the J end lost 1 base, and 12 bases lay between the germline ends. Germline CDR1 and CDR2: LNHNV and YYDKDF (reference sequence). CDR3 in amino acids: CATSVYVESYNEQFF. The CDR3 nucleotides are TGTGCCACCAGCGTGTACGTGGAATCCTACAATGAGCAGTTCTTC.

The rearrangement uses TRBV3-1 and TRBJ1-3; a possible D gene is TRBD1 (5 bases). Trimming took 3 bases from V and 1 from J, leaving 19 bases between them. CDR1 LGHDT and CDR2 YNNKEL come from the germline V gene (reference sequence). This CDR3 has 18 residues. The CDR3 nucleotides are TGTGCCAGCAGCCAGATTTTGACAGTGGGGGGATCTGGAAACACCATATATTTT. Translated: CASSQILTVGGSGNTIYF.

This clonotype showed up many times. The chain combines TRBV13 with TRBJ2-3, with 8 bases matching TRBD2. The trim removed 5 bases at V and 4 bases at J, leaving 5 bases unmatched. Germline V gives CDR1 PRHDT, CDR2 FYEKMQ (reference sequence). The CDR3 is made up of 14 amino acids. CDR3 nucleotides: TGTGCCAGCAGCCTTGGACTAGCCCCAGATACGCAGTATTTT. Its protein is CASSLGLAPDTQYF.

This clonotype was detected a few times. The rearrangement uses TRBV25-1 and TRBJ2-1; 7 bases fit TRBD1. Germline-derived CDR1 and CDR2 are MGHDK and SYGVNS. The CDR3 loop spans 16 amino acids. The V and J ends lost 4 bases and 7 bases, in that order; junction bases with no gene match: 13. The CDR3 loop reads CASSGGQVFFGNEQFF. DNA for the CDR3: TGTGCCAGCAGTGGTGGACAGGTTTTTTTTGGGAATGAGCAGTTCTTC.

This clonotype was seen repeatedly, ten times or more. The rearrangement links TRBV12-3 or TRBV12-4 to TRBJ2-1; a weak D match, TRBD2 (7 bases). V was pared by 6 bases and J by 8 bases, with 14 bases between. This CDR3 contains 13 residues. The CDR3 DNA is TGTGCCAGCAGACTAGGGAGGGGGGATGAGCAGTTCTTC. Translation: CASRLGRGDEQFF.

This clonotype was detected ten times or more. This sequence joins TRBV5-1 and TRBJ2-1; D might be TRBD1 (6 bases). CDR1 is SGHRS, CDR2 YFSETQ, per germline. This CDR3 is 16 amino acids long. Trimming pared 5 bases from V and 6 bases from J, leaving 21 bases between. CDR3 sequence reads: CASSRRTQGFINEQFF. The CDR3 nucleotides read TGCGCCAGCAGTCGCCGCACACAGGGATTTATCAATGAGCAGTTCTTC. Full variable domain (rest looked up from reference TRBV5-1 and TRBJ2-1): KAGVTQTPRYLIKTRGQQVTLSCSPISGHRSVSWYQQTPGQGLQFLFEYFSETQRNKGNFPGRFSGRQFSNSRSEMNVSTLELGDSALYLCASSRRTQGFINEQFFGPGTRLTVL.

About this clonotype itself: This may come from a read error, since a much larger clone is one base off. The chain employs TRBV28 and TRBJ1-5, with D perhaps TRBD1 (5 bases). CDR1 MDHEN and CDR2 SYDVKM come from the germline V gene. CDR3 size: 17 residues. The chain's CDR3 is CASSPAGTLNSSQPQHF. DNA for the CDR3: TGTGCCAGCAGTCCCGCCGGGACCCTTAATAGCAGTCAGCCCCAGCATTTT.

This rearrangement joins TRBV7-6 to TRBJ2-7, with 8 bases identical to TRBD1. J was trimmed by 6 bases and V by 4 bases; bases with no gene match: 11. The germline gives CDR1 SGHVS, CDR2 FNYEAQ. This CDR3 region has 15 residues. DNA of the CDR3: TGTGCCAGCAGCTCCGGACAGGGCGCCTTGGGCGAGCAGTACTTC. Translating it yields CASSSGQGALGEQYF.

This clonotype was picked up many times. V gene TRBV12-3 or TRBV12-4 combines with J gene TRBJ2-3; possible D gene TRBD2, 6 bases. Trimming removed 1 base at V and 0 bases at J, with 14 bases between. This CDR3 contains 17 residues. This CDR3 is CASSLGGAPSSTDTQYF. In DNA, the CDR3 is TGTGCCAGCAGTTTAGGCGGGGCTCCGTCCAGCACAGATACGCAGTATTTT.

Many counts were recorded for this clonotype. The CDR3 protein is CASSLSPPGGRTETQYF. The CDR3 DNA sequence: TGTGCCAGCAGCTTATCTCCCCCGGGGGGGAGAACGGAGACCCAGTACTTC. The rearrangement links TRBV7-9 to TRBJ2-5, with 8 bases lining up with TRBD2. With V trimmed by 2 bases and J by 5 bases, 13 bases remained unmatched. CDR1 SEHNR and CDR2 FQNEAQ come from the germline V gene (reference sequence). The CDR3 extends over 17 amino acids.

This clonotype appeared many times. The V and J genes are TRBV5-1 and TRBJ2-7; D is uncertain. The CDR3 loop spans 14 amino acids. The germline V gene encodes CDR1 SGHRS and CDR2 YFSETQ. V dropped 0 bases and J dropped 2 bases, with 9 bases sitting between them. CDR3 protein: CASSLDSSTYEQYF. In DNA form, the CDR3 reads TGCGCCAGCAGCTTGGACTCATCAACCTACGAGCAGTACTTC. Complete variable domain (other parts from reference TRBV5-1 and TRBJ2-7): KAGVTQTPRYLIKTRGQQVTLSCSPISGHRSVSWYQQTPGQGLQFLFEYFSETQRNKGNFPGRFSGRQFSNSRSEMNVSTLELGDSALYLCASSLDSSTYEQYFGPGTRLTVT.

This chain connects TRBV7-3 to TRBJ1-1, with a possible D match to TRBD1 (5 bases). The CDR3 loop spans 14 amino acids. The V end lost 1 base, the J end lost 11 bases, and 17 bases lay between the germline ends. Per germline, CDR1 SGHTA and CDR2 FQGTGA. As DNA, the CDR3 is TGTGCCAGCAGCTTAATTGCCAAGACAGTCGCGGCTTTCTTT. Translating gives CASSLIAKTVAAFF. The whole variable domain, filled in from reference TRBV7-3 and TRBJ1-1, reads GAGVSQTPSNKVTEKGKYVELRCDPISGHTALYWYRQSLGQGPEFLIYFQGTGAADDSGLPNDRFFAVRPEGSVSTLKIQRTERGDSAVYLCASSLIAKTVAAFFGQGTRLTVV.

The chain couples TRBV3-1 to TRBJ2-1; the D call may be TRBD1 or TRBD2 (5 bases each). Trimming left V 0 bases short and J 2 bases short, with 14 bases between. The CDR3 has 17 residues. Germline CDR1 reads LGHDT; CDR2 reads YNNKEL (reference sequence). The CDR3 bases are TGTGCCAGCAGCCAAGATCGGGGACCGGAGCCCTACAATGAGCAGTTCTTC. The encoded protein is CASSQDRGPEPYNEQFF.

The chain is built from TRBV6-5 and TRBJ2-3, with a weak D call TRBD2 (6 bases). Germline CDR1 MNHEY, CDR2 SVGAGI. V lost 2 bases, J lost 7 bases, and 16 bases lay in between. The CDR3 is 15 residues long. The DNA of the CDR3 is TGTGCCAGCAGTTACCGGGCGACTAGGGGAAATACGCAGTATTTT. Its protein is CASSYRATRGNTQYF.

This clonotype was seen many times. The V and J genes are TRBV18 and TRBJ2-1; the D gene is possibly TRBD1 (5 bases). Trimming took off 2 bases at V and 4 bases at J, with 9 bases between the two ends. CDR1 KGHSH and CDR2 LQKENI come from the germline V gene. This CDR3 region has 14 residues. CDR3 sequence: CASSPTAGYNEQFF. CDR3 DNA sequence: TGTGCCAGCTCACCAACGGCAGGGTACAATGAGCAGTTCTTC.

This sequence joins TRBV5-1 and TRBJ2-5; the match to TRBD1 covers 10 bases. CDR3 length equals 15 residues. The ends lost 2 bases at V and 5 bases at J; junction bases unmatched: 6. Germline CDR1 reads SGHRS; CDR2 reads YFSETQ. This chain's CDR3 is CASSFEGQGWETQYF. The CDR3 bases are TGCGCCAGCAGCTTCGAGGGACAGGGGTGGGAGACCCAGTACTTC.

To note about this clonotype: A much larger clonotype is one base distant, so this may be a read error. The V call is TRBV18, the J call TRBJ1-2; D is unclear. V was clipped by 6 bases and J by 4 bases, with 21 bases between them. From germline, CDR1 is KGHSH and CDR2 LQKENI. The CDR3 is made up of 16 amino acids. CDR3 in amino acids: CASSRTAELASYGYTF. In DNA form, the CDR3 reads TGTGCCAGCTCGCGGACGGCTGAGTTAGCTAGCTATGGCTACACCTTC.

This clonotype has ten or more counts. The genes are TRBV30 and TRBJ2-5, with 8 bases lining up with TRBD2. The CDR3 loop spans 13 amino acids. Germline loops: CDR1 GTSNPN, CDR2 SVGIG (reference sequence). Germline trimming cut 0 bases from V and 6 bases from J; bases unmatched to any gene: 3. The CDR3 spells CAWSVNSGKTQYF. DNA for the CDR3: TGTGCCTGGAGTGTAAATAGCGGGAAGACCCAGTACTTC.

This clonotype was observed at least ten times. The gene calls are TRBV11-2 and TRBJ2-1; D is perhaps TRBD2 (6 bases). V shed 6 bases and J shed 3 bases, with 12 bases lying between them. From germline, CDR1 is SGHAT and CDR2 FQNNGV. CDR3 length: 14 residues. Here the CDR3 DNA reads TGTGCCAGCAGGCGGGGACGGGACTACAATGAGCAGTTCTTC. Its translation: CASRRGRDYNEQFF. The whole variable domain, remainder taken from reference TRBV11-2 and TRBJ2-1, is EAGVAQSPRYKIIEKRQSVAFWCNPISGHATLYWYQQILGQGPKLLIQFQNNGVVDDSQLPKDRFSAERLKGVDSTLKIQPAKLEDSAVYLCASRRGRDYNEQFFGPGTRLTVL.

This clonotype came up many times. This sequence joins TRBV5-6 and TRBJ2-7, with D perhaps matching TRBD1 or TRBD2 (5 bases each). The CDR3 spans 15 residues. Germline CDR1 is SGHDT and CDR2 is YYEEEE. Deletions cut 4 bases from V and 3 bases from J, with 17 bases between. The CDR3 protein is CASSAEPGRYYEQYF. The DNA for the CDR3 is TGTGCCAGCAGCGCCGAGCCGGGACGGTACTACGAGCAGTACTTC.